This entry concerns a single TCR beta chain. Its specificity is unknown. Amplification used 60 Vbeta primers and 13 Jbeta primers. Sequencing used immunoSEQ multiplex PCR; TCRdb keeps in-frame clones, though not all of them. The data show 90,000 to 150,000 clones, approximately 72% seen once. The entry originates in a study of cytomegalovirus exposure and HLA in healthy donors. Study-wide findings and caveats: Presence/absence analyses assumed roughly uniform sequencing depth across donors, which may not hold.

Material for sequencing was PBMCs. The clonotype was recovered from a woman aged 40 to 49 in good health and CMV-seropositive.

The CDR3 loop is CASSLVTATYEQYF. CDR3 coding DNA: TGCGCCAGCAGCTTGGTGACAGCTACCTACGAGCAGTACTTC. V gene TRBV5-1 combines with J gene TRBJ2-7, with D possibly matching TRBD1 (5 bases). Per germline, CDR1 SGHRS and CDR2 YFSETQ. V lost 0 bases and J 2 bases, leaving 9 bases between the germline ends. The CDR3 extends over 14 amino acids.